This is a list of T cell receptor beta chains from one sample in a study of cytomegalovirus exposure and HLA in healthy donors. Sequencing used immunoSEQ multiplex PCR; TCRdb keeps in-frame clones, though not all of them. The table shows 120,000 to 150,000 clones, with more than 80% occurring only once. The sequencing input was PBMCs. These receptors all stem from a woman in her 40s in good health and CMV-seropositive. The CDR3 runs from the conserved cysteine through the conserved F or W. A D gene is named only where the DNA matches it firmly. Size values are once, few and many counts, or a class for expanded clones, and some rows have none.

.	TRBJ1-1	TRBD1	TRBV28	CASSPPQQGVNTEAFF
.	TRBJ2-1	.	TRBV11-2	CASSSGGRVDEQFF
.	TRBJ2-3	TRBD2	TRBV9	CASARLAGYTDTQYF
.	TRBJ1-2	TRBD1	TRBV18	CASSLRTGAFEGYTF
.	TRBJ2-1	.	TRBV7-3	CASSSPGTPEQFF
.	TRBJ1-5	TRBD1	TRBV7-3	CASSLDRGQPQHF
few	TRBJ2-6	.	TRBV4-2	CASSQEPGPGANVLTF
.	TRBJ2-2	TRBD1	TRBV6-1	CASRIGQGNTGELFF
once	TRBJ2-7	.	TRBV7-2	CASSPRGAYSGEQYF
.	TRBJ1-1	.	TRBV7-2	CASSLVALGKGLNAFF
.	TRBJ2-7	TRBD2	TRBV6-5	CASSYSGGRSYEQYF
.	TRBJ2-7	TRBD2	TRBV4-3	CASSQYSGGAYEQYF
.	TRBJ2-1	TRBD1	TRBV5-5	CASSLGDRGLYNEQFF
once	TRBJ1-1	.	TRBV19	CASTDSPMNTEAFF
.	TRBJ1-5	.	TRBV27	CASGMRGIGNQPQHF
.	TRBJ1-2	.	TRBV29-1	CSVERSYGYTF
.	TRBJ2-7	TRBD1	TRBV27	CASSSRDRNYEQYF
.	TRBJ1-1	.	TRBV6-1	CASSVGGPNAEAFF